This T cell receptor beta chain was documented in a study of CD8 T cells in ankylosing spondylitis. This clonotype was picked up a small number of times. The antigen is unknown. Trimming took off 1 base at V and 3 bases at J, with 12 bases between the two ends. CDR1 is SEHNR and CDR2 is FQNEAQ in the germline V gene (reference sequence). This CDR3 has 16 residues. TCRdb called the 5' RACE reads again in MiXCR, with one record for every CDR3 protein. The sample records about 64,000 distinct CDR3 sequences, around 6.4% being singletons. Study-level findings and limits: Significantly higher representation of disease-linked clones was reported for matched ankylosing spondylitis synovial fluid.

The source is a male donor with ankylosing spondylitis. Material: synovial fluid, either unsorted or a sorted T cell fraction (not recorded which). The rearrangement links TRBV7-9 to TRBJ2-2; D is unclear. The CDR3 sequence is CASSLGPIGHTGELFF. The CDR3 DNA sequence: TGTGCCAGCAGCTTAGGTCCCATAGGCCACACCGGGGAGCTGTTTTTT.